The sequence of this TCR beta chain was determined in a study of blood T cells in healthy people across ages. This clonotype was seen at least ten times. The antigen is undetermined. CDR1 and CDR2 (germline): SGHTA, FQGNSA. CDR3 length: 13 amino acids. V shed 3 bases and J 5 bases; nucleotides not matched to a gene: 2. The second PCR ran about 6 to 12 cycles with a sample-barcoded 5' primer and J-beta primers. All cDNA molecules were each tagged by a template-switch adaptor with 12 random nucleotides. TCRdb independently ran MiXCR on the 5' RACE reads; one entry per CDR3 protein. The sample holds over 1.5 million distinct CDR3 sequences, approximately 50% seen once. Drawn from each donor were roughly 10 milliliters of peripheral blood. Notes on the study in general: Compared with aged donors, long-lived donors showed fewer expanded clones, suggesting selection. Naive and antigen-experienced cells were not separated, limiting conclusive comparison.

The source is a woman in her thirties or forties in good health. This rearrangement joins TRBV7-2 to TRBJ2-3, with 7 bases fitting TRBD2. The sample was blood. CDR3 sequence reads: CASSFGGGDTQYF. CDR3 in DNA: TGTGCCAGCAGCTTTGGCGGGGGAGATACGCAGTATTTT. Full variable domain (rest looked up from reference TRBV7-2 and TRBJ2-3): GAGVSQSPSNKVTEKGKDVELRCDPISGHTALYWYRQSLGQGLEFLIYFQGNSAPDKSGLPSDRFSAERTGGSVSTLTIQRTQQEDSAVYLCASSFGGGDTQYFGPGTRLTVL.